The 10 T cell receptor beta chains listed next were all sequenced from one sample in a study of early T cells in non-severe SARS-CoV-2 infection. TCRdb itself ran the 5' RACE reads through MiXCR, one entry per CDR3 protein. The sample has about 42,000 distinct CDR3 sequences, about 5.9% seen once. This specimen consisted of whole blood, obtained at baseline. The receptor set was obtained from an adult who was a healthcare worker with PCR-confirmed SARS-CoV-2 infection or an uninfected control (not recorded which).

In this sample, this clonotype turned up a few times. The CDR3 reads CASSTGDTQYF. The CDR3 bases are TGTGCCAGCTCAACCGGAGATACGCAGTATTTT. The rearrangement joins TRBV18 to TRBJ2-3; the D is unclear. Germline V lookup: CDR1 KGHSH, CDR2 LQKENI. This CDR3 is built from 11 residues. V was trimmed by 5 bases and J by 5 bases, leaving 5 bases between them.

In its sample, this clonotype was seen many times. The V gene is TRBV25-1, the J gene TRBJ2-3, with 11 bases lining up with TRBD2. V trimming: 3 bases; J trimming: 1 base; junction bases outside the gene matches: 3. This CDR3 has 16 residues. Germline V lookup: CDR1 MGHDK, CDR2 SYGVNS. CDR3 in amino acids: CASSDATSGGTDTQYF. In DNA, the CDR3 is TGTGCCAGCAGTGACGCGACTAGCGGGGGCACAGATACGCAGTATTTT.

The rearrangement uses TRBV29-1 and TRBJ2-1; the D is unclear. Germline-derived CDR1 and CDR2 are SQVTM and ANQGSEA. CDR3 length: 13 residues. The V end was cut by 2 bases, the J end by 9 bases, with 14 bases between. CDR3: CSVELPSPSEQFF. The CDR3 nucleotides read TGCAGCGTTGAATTGCCCTCCCCCAGTGAGCAGTTCTTC.

In this sample, this clonotype turned up a few times. The chain has TRBV24-1 and TRBJ1-5; 7 bases are shared with TRBD1. CDR1 is KGHDR, CDR2 SFDVKD, per germline. V was pared by 7 bases and J by 7 bases, with 6 bases of the junction left unmatched. This CDR3 comprises 13 residues. DNA for the CDR3: TGTGCCACCAGCGAGACAGGGAACCAGCCCCAGCATTTT. It translates to CATSETGNQPQHF.

There are many counts of this clonotype. The chain links TRBV2 to TRBJ1-5; the match to TRBD1 covers 9 bases. The CDR3 runs to 13 residues. Germline CDR1 and CDR2: SNHLY and FYNNEI. With 8 bases clipped from V and 7 bases from J, the junction kept 6 bases outside the gene matches. The DNA of the CDR3 is TGTGCCAGCGGCGGGACAGGGTACCAGCCCCAGCATTTT. Protein: CASGGTGYQPQHF.

This clonotype was found many times. This chain links TRBV30 with TRBJ1-2; tentative D call: TRBD1 (6 bases). The CDR3 spans 11 residues. Trimming cost V 5 bases and J 4 bases, with 8 bases left between them. CDR1 GTSNPN and CDR2 SVGIG come from the germline V gene (reference sequence). As DNA, the CDR3 is TGTGCCTGGGGAGGGGGCTATGGCTACACCTTC. Encoded protein: CAWGGGYGYTF.

This clonotype was seen many times. This rearrangement joins TRBV11-2 to TRBJ1-6; a possible D gene is TRBD1 (5 bases). Trimming stripped 5 bases from V and 10 bases from J, with 18 bases between. Germline V gives CDR1 SGHAT, CDR2 FQNNGV. CDR3 length: 15 amino acids. The CDR3 DNA follows: TGTGCCAGCAGCCTAGTCCAGGGAGGGGAGTCACCCCTCCACTTT. This codes for CASSLVQGGESPLHF.

This clonotype was recorded many times. The J gene is TRBJ1-5, the V gene TRBV6-2 or TRBV6-3; 8 nucleotides align to TRBD1. The CDR3 has 14 residues. J was trimmed by 4 bases and V by 6 bases; bases with no gene match: 5. In germline, CDR1 is MNHEY, CDR2 SVGEGT. CDR3 bases: TGTGCCAGCAGCTTTACAGGGGGAAATCAGCCCCAGCATTTT. Amino acid sequence: CASSFTGGNQPQHF.

This clonotype was picked up many times. The chain uses TRBV20-1 and TRBJ2-7; TRBD2 aligns across 10 bases. Germline V gene lookup returns CDR1 DFQATT and CDR2 SNEGSKA (reference sequence). The CDR3 covers 15 residues. Unmatched junction bases numbered 9, after V lost 1 base and J lost 6 bases. CDR3 amino acids: CSARVPSGGLSEQYF. In DNA, the CDR3 is TGCAGTGCTAGAGTGCCTAGCGGGGGCCTTAGCGAGCAGTACTTC.

This clonotype was seen at least ten times. V usage is TRBV7-3 and J usage is TRBJ2-3; 7 bases align to TRBD1. Germline V gene data show CDR1 as SGHTA and CDR2 as FQGTGA. V shed 1 base and J 1 base; nucleotides not matched to a gene: 2. CDR3 length: 15 amino acids. The CDR3 here is CASSLSGTGTDTQYF. For the CDR3, the DNA is TGTGCCAGCAGCTTAAGTGGGACAGGCACAGATACGCAGTATTTT.